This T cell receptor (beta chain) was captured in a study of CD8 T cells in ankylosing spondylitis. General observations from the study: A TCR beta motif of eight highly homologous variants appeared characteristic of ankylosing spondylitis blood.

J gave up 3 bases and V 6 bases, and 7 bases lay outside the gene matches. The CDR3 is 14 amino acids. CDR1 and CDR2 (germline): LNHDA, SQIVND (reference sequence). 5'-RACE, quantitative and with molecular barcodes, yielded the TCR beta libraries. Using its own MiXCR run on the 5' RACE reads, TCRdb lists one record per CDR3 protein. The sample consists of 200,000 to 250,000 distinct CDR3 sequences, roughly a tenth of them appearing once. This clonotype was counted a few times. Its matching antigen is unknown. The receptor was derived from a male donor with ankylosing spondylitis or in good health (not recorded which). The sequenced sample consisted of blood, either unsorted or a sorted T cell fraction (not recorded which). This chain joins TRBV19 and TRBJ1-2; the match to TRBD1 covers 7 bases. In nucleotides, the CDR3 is TGTGCCAGTAGCCATAATACAGGGGACTATGGCTACACCTTC. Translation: CASSHNTGDYGYTF.